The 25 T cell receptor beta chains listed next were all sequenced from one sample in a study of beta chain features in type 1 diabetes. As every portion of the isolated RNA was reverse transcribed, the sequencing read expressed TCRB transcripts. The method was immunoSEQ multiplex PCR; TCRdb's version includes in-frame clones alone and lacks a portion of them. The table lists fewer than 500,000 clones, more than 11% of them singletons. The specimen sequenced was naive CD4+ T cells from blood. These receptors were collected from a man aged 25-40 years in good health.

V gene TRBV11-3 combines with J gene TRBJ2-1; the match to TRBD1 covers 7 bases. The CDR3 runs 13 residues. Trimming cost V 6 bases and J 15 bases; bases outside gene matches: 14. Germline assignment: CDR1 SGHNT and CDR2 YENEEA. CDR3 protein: CASSRDSMGVGFF. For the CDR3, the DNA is TGTGCCAGCAGTAGGGACAGTATGGGGGTAGGGTTCTTC.

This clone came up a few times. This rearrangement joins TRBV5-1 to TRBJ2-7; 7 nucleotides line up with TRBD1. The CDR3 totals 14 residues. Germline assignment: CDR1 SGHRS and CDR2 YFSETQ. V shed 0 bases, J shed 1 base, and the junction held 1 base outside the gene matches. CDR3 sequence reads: CASSLEGQSYEQYV. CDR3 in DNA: TGCGCCAGCAGCTTGGAGGGACAGTCCTACGAGCAGTACGTC.

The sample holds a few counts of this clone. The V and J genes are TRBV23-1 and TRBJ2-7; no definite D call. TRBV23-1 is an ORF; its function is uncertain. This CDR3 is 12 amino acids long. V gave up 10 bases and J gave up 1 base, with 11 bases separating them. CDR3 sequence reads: CAKFAESYEQYV. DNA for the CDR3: TGCGCCAAGTTCGCCGAATCCTACGAGCAGTACGTC.

The CDR3: CASSASGNQETQYF. DNA for the CDR3: TGTGCCAGCAGTGCCAGCGGGAACCAAGAGACCCAGTACTTC. This rearrangement joins TRBV6-5 to TRBJ2-5; 7 nucleotides agree with TRBD2. The V gene's germline CDR1 is MNHEY and CDR2 SVGAGI. The CDR3 contains 14 residues. The V gene end was trimmed by 5 bases and the J gene end by 0 bases; junction bases not matched to a gene: 3.

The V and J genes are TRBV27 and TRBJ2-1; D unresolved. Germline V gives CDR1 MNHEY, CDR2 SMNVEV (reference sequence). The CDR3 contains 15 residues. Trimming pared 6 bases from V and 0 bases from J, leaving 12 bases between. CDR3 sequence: CASRAISSSYNEQFF. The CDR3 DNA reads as TGTGCCAGCAGAGCAATTTCGAGCTCCTACAATGAGCAGTTCTTC.

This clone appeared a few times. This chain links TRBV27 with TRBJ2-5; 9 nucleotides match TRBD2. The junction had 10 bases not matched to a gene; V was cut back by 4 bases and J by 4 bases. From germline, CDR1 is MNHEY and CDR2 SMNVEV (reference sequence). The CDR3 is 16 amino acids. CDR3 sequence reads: CASSSTAGTSLETQYF. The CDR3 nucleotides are TGTGCCAGCAGTTCTACCGCCGGGACTAGCTTAGAGACCCAGTACTTC.

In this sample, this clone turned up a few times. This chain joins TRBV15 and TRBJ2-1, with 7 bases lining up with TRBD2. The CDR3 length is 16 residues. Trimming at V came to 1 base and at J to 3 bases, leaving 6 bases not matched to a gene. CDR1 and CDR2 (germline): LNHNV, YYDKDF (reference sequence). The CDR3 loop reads CATSRVGRAVYNEQFF. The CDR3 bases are TGTGCCACCAGCAGAGTTGGGAGGGCCGTCTACAATGAGCAGTTCTTC.

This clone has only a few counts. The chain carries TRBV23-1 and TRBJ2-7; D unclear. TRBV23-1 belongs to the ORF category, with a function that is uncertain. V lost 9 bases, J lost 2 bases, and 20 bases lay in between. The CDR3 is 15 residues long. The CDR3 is CARGPLLLRTYEQYF. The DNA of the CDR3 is TGCGCCAGGGGTCCATTGCTTCTTCGAACCTACGAGCAGTACTTC.

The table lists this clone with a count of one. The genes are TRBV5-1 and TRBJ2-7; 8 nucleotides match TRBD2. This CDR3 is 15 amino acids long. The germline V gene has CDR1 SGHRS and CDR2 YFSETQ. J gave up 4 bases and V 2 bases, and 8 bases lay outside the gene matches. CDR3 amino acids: CASSLFAGGKYEQYV. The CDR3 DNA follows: TGCGCCAGCAGCTTATTTGCGGGAGGAAAATACGAGCAGTACGTC.

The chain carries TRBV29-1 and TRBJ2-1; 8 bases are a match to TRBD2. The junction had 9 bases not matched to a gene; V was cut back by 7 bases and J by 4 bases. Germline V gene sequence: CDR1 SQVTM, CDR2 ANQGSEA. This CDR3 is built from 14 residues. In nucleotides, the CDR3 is TGCAGCGCCAAAGCGGGGGCAACTTACAATGAGCAGTTCTTC. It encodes CSAKAGATYNEQFF.

The CDR3 loop reads CASSGGAYEQYF. For the CDR3, the DNA is TGTGCCAGCAGTGGCGGGGCCTACGAGCAGTACTTC. The chain links TRBV2 to TRBJ2-7; the D gene is possibly TRBD2 (6 bases). The CDR3 spans 12 residues. Looked up from germline, CDR1 is SNHLY and CDR2 is FYNNEI. Trimming pared 4 bases from V and 2 bases from J, leaving 6 bases between.

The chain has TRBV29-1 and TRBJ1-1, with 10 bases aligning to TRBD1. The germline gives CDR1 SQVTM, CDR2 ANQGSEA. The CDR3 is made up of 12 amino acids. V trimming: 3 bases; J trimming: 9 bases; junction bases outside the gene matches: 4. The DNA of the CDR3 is TGCAGCGTTGATGGACAGGGGGTTAAAGCTTTCTTT. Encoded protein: CSVDGQGVKAFF.

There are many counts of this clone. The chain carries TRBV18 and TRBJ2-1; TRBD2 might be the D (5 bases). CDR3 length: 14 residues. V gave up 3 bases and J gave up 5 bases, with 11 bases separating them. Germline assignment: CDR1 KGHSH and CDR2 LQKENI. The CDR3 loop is CASSPLAVHNEQFF. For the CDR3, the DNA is TGTGCCAGCTCACCTCTAGCCGTGCACAATGAGCAGTTCTTC.

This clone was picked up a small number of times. Here the CDR3 reads CASSSRGQGGEKLFF. The CDR3, as DNA: TGTGCCAGCAGCTCACGGGGACAGGGAGGTGAAAAACTGTTTTTT. The rearrangement joins TRBV7-9 to TRBJ1-4, with 9 nucleotides matching TRBD1. CDR1 SEHNR and CDR2 FQNEAQ come from the germline V gene (reference sequence). The V gene end was trimmed by 4 bases and the J gene end by 7 bases; junction bases not matched to a gene: 7. This CDR3 is 15 amino acids long.

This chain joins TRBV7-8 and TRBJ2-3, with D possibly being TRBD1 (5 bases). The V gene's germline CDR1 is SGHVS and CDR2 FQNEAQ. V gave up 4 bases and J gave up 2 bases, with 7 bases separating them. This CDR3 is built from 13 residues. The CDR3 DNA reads TGTGCCAGCAGCTGGACAAACACAGATACGCAGTATTTT. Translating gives CASSWTNTDTQYF.

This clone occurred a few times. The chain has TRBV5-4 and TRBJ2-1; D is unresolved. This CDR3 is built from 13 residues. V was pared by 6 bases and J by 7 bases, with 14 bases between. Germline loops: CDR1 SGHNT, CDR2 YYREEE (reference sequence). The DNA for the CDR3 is TGTGCCAGCAAGATCGGGTTGGAGAATGAGCAGTTCTTC. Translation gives CASKIGLENEQFF.

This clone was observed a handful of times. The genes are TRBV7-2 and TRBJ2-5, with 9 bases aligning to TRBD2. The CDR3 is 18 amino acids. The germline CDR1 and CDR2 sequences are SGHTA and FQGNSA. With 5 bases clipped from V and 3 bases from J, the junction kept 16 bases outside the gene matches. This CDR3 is CASSASTSLSGRKETQYF. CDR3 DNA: TGTGCCAGCAGCGCCTCTACCTCCCTTAGCGGGAGAAAAGAGACCCAGTACTTC.

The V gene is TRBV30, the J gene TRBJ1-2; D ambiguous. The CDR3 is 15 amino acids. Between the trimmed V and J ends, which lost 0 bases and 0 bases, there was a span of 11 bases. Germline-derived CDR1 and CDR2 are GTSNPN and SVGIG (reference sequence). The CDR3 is CAWSVRARANYGYTF. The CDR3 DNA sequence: TGTGCCTGGAGTGTACGGGCCAGAGCTAACTATGGCTACACCTTC.

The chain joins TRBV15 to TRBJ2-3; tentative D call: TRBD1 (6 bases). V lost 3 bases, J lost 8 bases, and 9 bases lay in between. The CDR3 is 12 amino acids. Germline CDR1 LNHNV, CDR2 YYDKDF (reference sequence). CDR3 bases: TGTGCCACCAGCAGTAGGGGGTTTACGCAGTATTTT. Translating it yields CATSSRGFTQYF. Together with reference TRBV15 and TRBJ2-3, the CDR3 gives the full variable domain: DAMVIQNPRYQVTQFGKPVTLSCSQTLNHNVMYWYQQKSSQAPKLLFHYYDKDFNNEADTPDNFQSRRPNTSFCFLDIRSPGLGDTAMYLCATSSRGFTQYFGPGTRLTVL.

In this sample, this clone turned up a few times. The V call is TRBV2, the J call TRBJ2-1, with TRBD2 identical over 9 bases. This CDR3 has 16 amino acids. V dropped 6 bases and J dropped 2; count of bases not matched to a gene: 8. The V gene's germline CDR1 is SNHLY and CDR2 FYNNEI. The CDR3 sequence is CASSRTSSGAYNEQFF. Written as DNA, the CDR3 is TGTGCCAGCAGCCGAACCTCTAGCGGGGCCTACAATGAGCAGTTCTTC.

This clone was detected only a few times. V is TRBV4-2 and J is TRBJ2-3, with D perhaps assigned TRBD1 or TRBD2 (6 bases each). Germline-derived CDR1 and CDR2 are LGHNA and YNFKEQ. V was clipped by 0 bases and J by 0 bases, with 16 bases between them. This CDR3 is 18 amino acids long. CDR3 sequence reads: CASSQELYGGTSTDTQYF. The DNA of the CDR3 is TGTGCCAGCAGCCAAGAGCTCTATGGCGGGACAAGCACAGATACGCAGTATTTT.

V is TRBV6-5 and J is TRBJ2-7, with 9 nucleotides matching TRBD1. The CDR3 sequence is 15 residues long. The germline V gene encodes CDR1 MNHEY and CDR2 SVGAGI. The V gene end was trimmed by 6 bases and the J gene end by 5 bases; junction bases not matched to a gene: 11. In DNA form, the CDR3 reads TGTGCCAGCAGGGGGATGGGGACAGGGTTCCACGAGCAGTACGTC. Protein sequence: CASRGMGTGFHEQYV.

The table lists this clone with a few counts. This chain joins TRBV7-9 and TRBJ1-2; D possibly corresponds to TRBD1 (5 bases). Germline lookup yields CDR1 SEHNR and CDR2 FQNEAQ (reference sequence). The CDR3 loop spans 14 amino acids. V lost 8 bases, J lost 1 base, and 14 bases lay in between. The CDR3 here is CASSRVGGNYGYTF. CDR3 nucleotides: TGTGCCAGCTCCAGAGTTGGGGGTAACTATGGCTACACCTTC.

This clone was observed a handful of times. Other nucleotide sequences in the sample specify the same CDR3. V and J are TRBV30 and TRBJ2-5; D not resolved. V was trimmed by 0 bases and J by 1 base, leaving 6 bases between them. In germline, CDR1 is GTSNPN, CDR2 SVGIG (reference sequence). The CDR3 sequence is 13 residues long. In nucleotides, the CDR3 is TGTGCCTGGAGTGTACGCTCCCAAGAGACCCAGTACTTC. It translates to CAWSVRSQETQYF.

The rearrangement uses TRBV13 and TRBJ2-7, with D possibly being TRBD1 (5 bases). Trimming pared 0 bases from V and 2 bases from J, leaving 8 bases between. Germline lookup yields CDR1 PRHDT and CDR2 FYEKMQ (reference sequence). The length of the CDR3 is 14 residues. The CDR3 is CASSLGTVTYEQYF. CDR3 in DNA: TGTGCCAGCAGCTTAGGGACAGTAACCTACGAGCAGTACTTC.